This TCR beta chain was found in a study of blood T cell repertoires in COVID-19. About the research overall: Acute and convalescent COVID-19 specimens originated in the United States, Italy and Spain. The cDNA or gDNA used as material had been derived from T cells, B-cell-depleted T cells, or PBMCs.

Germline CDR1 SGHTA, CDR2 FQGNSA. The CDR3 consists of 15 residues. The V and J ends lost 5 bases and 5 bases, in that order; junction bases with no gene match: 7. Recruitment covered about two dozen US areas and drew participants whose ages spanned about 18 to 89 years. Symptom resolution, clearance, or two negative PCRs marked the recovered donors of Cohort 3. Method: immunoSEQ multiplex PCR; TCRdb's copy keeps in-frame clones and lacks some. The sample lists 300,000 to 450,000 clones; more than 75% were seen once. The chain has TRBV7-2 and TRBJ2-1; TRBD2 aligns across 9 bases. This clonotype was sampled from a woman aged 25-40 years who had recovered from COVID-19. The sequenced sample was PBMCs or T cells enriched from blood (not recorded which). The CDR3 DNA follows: TGTGCCAGCAGCCAACTCAGCGGGGGGAACAATGAGCAGTTCTTC. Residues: CASSQLSGGNNEQFF.